The 12 T cell receptor beta chains listed next were all sequenced from one sample in a study of cytomegalovirus exposure and HLA in healthy donors. The PCR used 60 Vbeta and 13 Jbeta primers. TCRdb's table, derived via immunoSEQ multiplex PCR, lists solely in-frame clones and lacks some. This table holds about 130,000 clones, roughly four fifths found once. Sequencing was performed on PBMCs. The receptors derive from a woman aged 35 to 49 in good health and CMV-seropositive.

The V gene is TRBV6-6, the J gene TRBJ2-2, with D unclear. The germline CDR1 and CDR2 sequences are MNHNY and SVGAGI (reference sequence). V was clipped by 1 base and J by 5 bases, with 2 bases between them. This CDR3 has 12 residues. CDR3: CASSYLTGELFF. CDR3 nucleotides: TGTGCCAGCAGTTACTTAACCGGGGAGCTGTTTTTT.

V is TRBV30 and J is TRBJ1-1, with D tentatively TRBD1 (5 bases). V shed 3 bases and J shed 3 bases, with 23 bases lying between them. The CDR3 consists of 17 residues. CDR1 and CDR2 (germline): GTSNPN, SVGIG (reference sequence). CDR3 DNA: TGTGCCTGGAGGGGGGTTAGGAGGGACTATTCGGACACTGAAGCTTTCTTT. This translates into CAWRGVRRDYSDTEAFF.

Points on this clone: At one end, the junction sequence differs from germline, possibly due to a read error. This chain joins TRBV6-5 and TRBJ2-7; TRBD1 matches at 9 bases. CDR3 length: 13 amino acids. The germline CDR1 and CDR2 sequences are MNHEY and SVGAGI. DNA of the CDR3: TGTGCCAGCAGTTACCCCGATGGACAGGGGAGGCACTTC. It codes for CASSYPDGQGRHF.

This rearrangement joins TRBV5-4 to TRBJ1-1, with TRBD1 as a possible D gene (5 bases). The CDR3 has 15 amino acids. V lost 0 bases and J lost 7, with 16 bases in between. In germline, CDR1 is SGHNT, CDR2 YYREEE (reference sequence). The CDR3 protein is CASSLGGFQGGEAFF. The CDR3 nucleotides read TGTGCCAGCAGCTTGGGAGGTTTTCAGGGAGGTGAAGCTTTCTTT.

The gene calls are TRBV18 and TRBJ2-2, with a weak D call TRBD2 (5 bases). Germline-derived CDR1 and CDR2 are KGHSH and LQKENI. The ends were cut back, 1 base at V and 3 bases at J, with 9 bases in the middle. The CDR3 is made up of 15 amino acids. The CDR3 spells CASSPRERDTGELFF. The CDR3 region has the DNA TGTGCCAGCTCACCACGAGAGAGGGACACCGGGGAGCTGTTTTTT.

J is TRBJ2-1 and V is TRBV6-6, with 8 bases aligning to TRBD2. The CDR3 loop spans 14 amino acids. Trimming at V came to 6 bases and at J to 9 bases, leaving 10 bases not matched to a gene. Germline V gene sequence: CDR1 MNHNY, CDR2 SVGAGI (reference sequence). CDR3 amino acids: CASSAGLETAEQFF. The CDR3 bases are TGTGCCAGCAGCGCGGGACTAGAAACGGCTGAGCAGTTCTTC.

To note about this clone: In the same sample, other DNA sequences code for this CDR3. V and J are TRBV28 and TRBJ1-4, with TRBD1 identical over 9 bases. The V and J ends lost 5 bases and 8 bases, in that order; junction bases with no gene match: 9. The CDR3 covers 15 residues. CDR1 is MDHEN, CDR2 SYDVKM, per germline. This CDR3 reads CASSPSPGQGEKLFF. The CDR3 bases are TGTGCCAGCAGTCCATCCCCGGGACAGGGAGAAAAACTGTTTTTT.

The rearrangement uses TRBV7-3 and TRBJ1-1; 8 nucleotides line up with TRBD1. CDR1 SGHTA and CDR2 FQGTGA come from the germline V gene. There are 13 residues in the CDR3. Trimming at V came to 5 bases and at J to 5 bases, leaving 4 bases not matched to a gene. CDR3 bases: TGTGCCAGCAGCGCCAGGGGGCCGACTGAAGCTTTCTTT. Its translation is CASSARGPTEAFF.

The chain joins TRBV11-2 to TRBJ2-1; D is undetermined. Germline V gives CDR1 SGHAT, CDR2 FQNNGV. V gave up 0 bases and J gave up 4 bases, with 10 bases separating them. The CDR3 runs to 15 residues. CDR3 amino acids: CASSLDLVKYNEQFF. The DNA for the CDR3 is TGTGCCAGCAGCTTAGATCTCGTTAAATACAATGAGCAGTTCTTC.

The J gene is TRBJ2-1, the V gene TRBV6-5, with 15 bases matching TRBD2. Germline values: CDR1 MNHEY, CDR2 SVGAGI. Losses at the gene ends were 7 bases for V and 12 bases for J; bases not matched to a gene: 13. There are 16 residues in the CDR3. In DNA, the CDR3 is TGTGCCAGCATTTCCTCGGGACTAGCGGGGGGTATGGGGCAGTTCTTC. It codes for CASISSGLAGGMGQFF.

This chain uses TRBV15 with TRBJ2-2, with D perhaps matching TRBD1 (7 bases). V was shortened by 3 bases and J by 1 base, with 12 bases between the two germline ends. The CDR3 runs 16 residues. In germline, CDR1 is LNHNV, CDR2 YYDKDF (reference sequence). The CDR3 DNA follows: TGTGCCACCAGCAGGGGCGGGACAGTGAACACCGGGGAGCTGTTTTTT. Its protein is CATSRGGTVNTGELFF.

The chain is built from TRBV7-9 and TRBJ1-5; a possible D gene is TRBD1 (6 bases). The V end was cut by 5 bases, the J end by 6 bases, with 17 bases between. The CDR3 is 15 amino acids. Germline-derived CDR1 and CDR2 are SEHNR and FQNEAQ (reference sequence). CDR3 sequence reads: CASSATGSAVQPQHF. The CDR3 DNA follows: TGTGCCAGCAGCGCCACAGGGAGTGCGGTTCAGCCCCAGCATTTT.